This TCR beta chain was sequenced for a study of response to subunit inactivated influenza vaccine. Findings of the study overall: Authors suggested few new T cells are recruited by each seasonal influenza vaccination.

TCRdb recomputed calls from the RT-PCR reads with MiXCR, one row per CDR3 protein. Here the sample spans more than 700,000 distinct CDR3 sequences, approximately 22% being singletons. Many counts were recorded for this clonotype. Antigen: not known. CDR3 length equals 15 residues. The V and J ends lost 6 bases and 1 base, in that order; junction bases with no gene match: 7. CDR1 ENHRY and CDR2 SYGVKD come from the germline V gene. This clonotype originated in a man aged 50-59 years who received an inactivated influenza vaccine. Specimen: PBMCs from blood, collected 5 days after vaccination. V usage is TRBV10-3 and J usage is TRBJ2-7, with TRBD2 identical over 9 bases. The CDR3 protein is CAIRNSGSLSYEQYF. The CDR3 DNA is TGTGCCATCAGGAATAGCGGGAGTTTGTCCTACGAGCAGTACTTC.